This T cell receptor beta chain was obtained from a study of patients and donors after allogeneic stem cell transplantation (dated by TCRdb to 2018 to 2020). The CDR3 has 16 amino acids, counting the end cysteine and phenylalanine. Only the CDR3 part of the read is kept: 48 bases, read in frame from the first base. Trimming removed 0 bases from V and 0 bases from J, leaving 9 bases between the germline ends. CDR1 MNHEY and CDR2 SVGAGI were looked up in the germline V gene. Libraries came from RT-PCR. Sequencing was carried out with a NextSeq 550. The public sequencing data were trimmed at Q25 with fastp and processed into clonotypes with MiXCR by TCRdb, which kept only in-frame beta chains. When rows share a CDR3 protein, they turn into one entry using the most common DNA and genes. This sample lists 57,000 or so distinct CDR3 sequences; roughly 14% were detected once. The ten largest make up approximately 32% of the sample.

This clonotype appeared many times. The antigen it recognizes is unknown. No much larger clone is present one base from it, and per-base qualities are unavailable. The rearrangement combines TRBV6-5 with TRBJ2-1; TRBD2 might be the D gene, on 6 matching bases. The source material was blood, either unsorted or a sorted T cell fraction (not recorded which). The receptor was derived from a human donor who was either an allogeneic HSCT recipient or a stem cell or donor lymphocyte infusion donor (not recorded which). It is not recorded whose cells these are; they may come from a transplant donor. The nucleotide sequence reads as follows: TGTGCCAGCAGTTACTCTCAGCGGGTCTCCTACAATGAGCAGTTCTTC. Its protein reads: CASSYSQRVSYNEQFF.